This TCR beta chain was identified during a study of T cells in Graves' hyperthyroidism and ophthalmopathy. Study-level background: The authors collected peripheral blood at initial diagnosis, before any treatment.

CDR1 and CDR2 from the germline V gene are MNHNS and SASEGT. Trimming cost V 5 bases and J 4 bases, with 15 bases left between them. The CDR3 is 15 amino acids. Many counts were recorded for this clonotype. Its antigen is currently unknown. Calling Graves' hyperthyroidism stable meant ophthalmopathy did not progress within 18 months. TCR beta CDR3 sequences were amplified from RNA transcripts. The HTBI primer set drove a first-round RT-PCR of the TCR CDR3. TCRdb reanalysed the multiplex PCR reads using MiXCR and keeps one entry per CDR3 protein. The data show roughly 420,000 distinct CDR3 sequences, with approximately 13% seen just once and 5.3% held by the top ten. General study findings and limits: A model using 13 V-J features told ophthalmopathy apart from stable hyperthyroidism. Expanded thyroid clonotypes (above 0.001) were mostly also found in blood.

This receptor was taken from a woman between 18 and 29 years old with Graves' hyperthyroidism. V usage is TRBV6-1 and J usage is TRBJ1-3; possible D gene TRBD1, 6 bases. Sequenced sample: blood. The CDR3 loop is CASSRDKGSGNTIYF. CDR3 nucleotides: TGTGCCAGCAGTCGGGACAAGGGATCCGGAAACACCATATATTTT.